This TCR beta chain was captured by sequencing in a study of T-cell reconstitution after alpha-beta-depleted transplantation in children. After removal of 4 bases from V and 6 bases from J, the junction contained 10 bases not matched to a gene. The germline CDR1 and CDR2 sequences are SGHTA and FQGNSA. This CDR3 contains 16 residues. Unique molecular identifiers were incorporated into the prepared TCRbeta library. TCRdb processed the PCR reads anew with MiXCR; each CDR3 protein has one entry. The sample carries approximately 400,000 distinct CDR3 sequences, about 11% recorded once. This clonotype originated in a human donor who donated a stem cell graft to a child with acute myeloid leukemia. This specimen was PBMCs from the stem cell graft donor, taken from the stem cell graft. V usage is TRBV7-2 and J usage is TRBJ2-3, with 10 bases that match TRBD2. CDR3 loop: CASSSALAGVGDTQYF. The CDR3 DNA sequence: TGTGCCAGCAGCTCGGCCCTAGCGGGAGTGGGGGATACGCAGTATTTT.